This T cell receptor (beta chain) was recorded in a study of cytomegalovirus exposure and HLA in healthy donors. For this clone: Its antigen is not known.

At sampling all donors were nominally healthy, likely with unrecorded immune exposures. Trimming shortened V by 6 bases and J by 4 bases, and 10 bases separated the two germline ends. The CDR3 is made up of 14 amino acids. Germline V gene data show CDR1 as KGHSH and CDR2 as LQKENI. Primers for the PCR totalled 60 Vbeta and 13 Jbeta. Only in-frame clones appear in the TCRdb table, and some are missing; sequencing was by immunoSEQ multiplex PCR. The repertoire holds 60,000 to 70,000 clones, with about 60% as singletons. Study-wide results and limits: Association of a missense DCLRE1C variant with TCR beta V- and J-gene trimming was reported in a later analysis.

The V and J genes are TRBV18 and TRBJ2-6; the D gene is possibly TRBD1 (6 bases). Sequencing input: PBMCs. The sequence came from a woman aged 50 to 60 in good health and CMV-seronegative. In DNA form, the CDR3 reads TGTGCCAGCTCGCACAGGGTCGGGGCCAACGTCCTGACTTTC. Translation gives CASSHRVGANVLTF.